This TCR beta chain was retrieved from a study of T cell responses to AZD1222 COVID-19 vaccine. Sequenced by immunoSEQ multiplex PCR; TCRdb stores in-frame clones only, minus some. This sample has tens of thousands of clones, with roughly 94% found just once. Study results and limitations: Baseline serology detected seropositivity in only 5 to 7 AZD1222 recipients.

Of note for this clone: Antigen unknown.

Specimen: peripheral blood, collected on day 0 of AZD1222 vaccination. This receptor was taken from an adult in good health.

In DNA, the CDR3 is TGTGCCAGCAGTCGAGTTTCTGGCACAGATACGCAGTATTTT. Residues: CASSRVSGTDTQYF. J is TRBJ2-3 and V is TRBV27; D gene uncertain. Germline V gene sequence: CDR1 MNHEY, CDR2 SMNVEV (reference sequence). This CDR3 has 14 residues. V gave up 5 bases and J gave up 1 base, with 10 bases separating them.